This T cell receptor beta chain comes out of a study of neurological immune-mediated disorders. MiXCR, applied by TCRdb to the 5' RACE reads, yields one record per CDR3 protein. This repertoire shows 15,000 to 20,000 distinct CDR3 sequences, about 10% found once; its top ten account for over 25%. Within the sample, this clonotype is medium-sized (0.01 to 0.1%). Germline V gives CDR1 LGHNA, CDR2 YNFKEQ. The length of the CDR3 is 15 residues. The V and J ends lost 0 bases and 0 bases respectively, with 8 bases between them. The sample taken for sequencing was CD8+ T cells from blood. V is TRBV4-2 and J is TRBJ1-1; D is uncertain. The receptor's source is a woman aged 45 to 65 in good health. The CDR3, as DNA: TGTGCCAGCAGCCAAGAGTCGAACATGAACACTGAAGCTTTCTTT. It yields the protein CASSQESNMNTEAFF.